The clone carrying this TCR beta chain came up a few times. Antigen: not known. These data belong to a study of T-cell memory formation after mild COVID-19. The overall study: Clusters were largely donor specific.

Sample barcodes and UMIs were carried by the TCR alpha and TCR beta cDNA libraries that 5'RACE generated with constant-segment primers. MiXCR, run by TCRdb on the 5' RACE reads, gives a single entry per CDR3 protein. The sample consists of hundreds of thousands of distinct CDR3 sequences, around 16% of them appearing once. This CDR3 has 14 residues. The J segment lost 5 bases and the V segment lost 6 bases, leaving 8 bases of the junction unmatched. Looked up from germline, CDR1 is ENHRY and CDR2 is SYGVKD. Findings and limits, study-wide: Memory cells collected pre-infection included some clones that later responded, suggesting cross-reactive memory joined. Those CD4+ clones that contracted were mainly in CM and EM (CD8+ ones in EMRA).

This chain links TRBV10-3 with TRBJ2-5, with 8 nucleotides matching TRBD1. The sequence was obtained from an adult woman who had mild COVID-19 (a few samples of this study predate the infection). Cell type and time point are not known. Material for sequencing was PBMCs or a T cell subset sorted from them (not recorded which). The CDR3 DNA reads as TGTGCCATCAGATCGGACAGGGCCGGGGAGACCCAGTACTTC. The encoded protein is CAIRSDRAGETQYF.